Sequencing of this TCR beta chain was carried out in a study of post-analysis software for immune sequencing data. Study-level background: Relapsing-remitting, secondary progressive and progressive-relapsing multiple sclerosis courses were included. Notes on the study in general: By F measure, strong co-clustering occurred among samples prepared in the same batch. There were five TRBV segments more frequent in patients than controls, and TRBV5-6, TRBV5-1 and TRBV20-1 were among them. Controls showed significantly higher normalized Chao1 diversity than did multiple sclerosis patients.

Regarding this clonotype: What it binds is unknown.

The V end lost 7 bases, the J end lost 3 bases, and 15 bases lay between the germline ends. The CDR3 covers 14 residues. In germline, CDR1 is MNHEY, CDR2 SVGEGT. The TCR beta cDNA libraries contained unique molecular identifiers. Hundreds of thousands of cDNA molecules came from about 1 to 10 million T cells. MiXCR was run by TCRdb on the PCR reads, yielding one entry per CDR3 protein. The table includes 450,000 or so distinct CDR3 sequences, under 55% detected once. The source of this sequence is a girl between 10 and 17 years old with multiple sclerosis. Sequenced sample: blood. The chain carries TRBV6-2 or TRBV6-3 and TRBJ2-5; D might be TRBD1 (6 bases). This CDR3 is CASIARGGEETQYF. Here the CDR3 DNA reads TGTGCCAGCATTGCCCGAGGGGGTGAAGAGACCCAGTACTTC.